These 17 T cell receptor beta chains came from one sample sequenced in a study of blood T cells in healthy people across ages. PCR was performed a second time for about 6 to 12 cycles using a sample-barcoded 5' primer and a J-beta primer mix. One entry per CDR3 protein results from TCRdb running MiXCR on the 5' RACE reads. The sample lists some 760,000 distinct CDR3 sequences; 20% to 25% were seen once. These data were also reused for a study on T cells of mothers and their children.

Sequenced: blood. The receptors come from a boy younger than 18 in good health.

The CDR3 DNA reads TGCGCCAGCAGCCAGCAGAGATTCAATGAGCAGTTCTTC. It is translated as CASSQQRFNEQFF. The chain joins TRBV4-3 to TRBJ2-5; unclear D gene. The DNA end favors TRBJ2-1, so the J call may be wrong. This CDR3 region has 13 residues. Germline lookup yields CDR1 LGHNA and CDR2 YSLEER.

The chain links TRBV29-1 to TRBJ2-1; D is possibly TRBD1 (7 bases). Gene TRBJ2-7 matches the end of the DNA better, so the J call may be wrong. The CDR3 spans 14 residues. CDR1 is SQVTM, CDR2 ANQGSEA, per germline. The CDR3 reads CSVKVQGEVHEQYF. CDR3 sequence (DNA): TGCAGCGTTAAAGTGCAGGGGGAGGTCCACGAGCAGTACTTC.

V gene TRBV9 combines with J gene TRBJ2-1; 10 positions agree with TRBD2. With V trimmed by 3 bases and J by 8 bases, 5 bases remained unmatched. Germline CDR1 SGDLS, CDR2 YYNGEE. The CDR3 has 14 amino acids. CDR3 in amino acids: CASSASGGWDEQFF. Here the CDR3 DNA reads TGTGCCAGCAGCGCTAGCGGGGGTTGGGATGAGCAGTTCTTC. The variable domain in full, with the rest retrieved from reference TRBV9 and TRBJ2-1, is DSGVTQTPKHLITATGQRVTLRCSPRSGDLSVYWYQQSLDQGLQFLIQYYNGEERAKGNILERFSAQQFPDLHSELNLSSLELGDSALYFCASSASGGWDEQFFGPGTRLTVL.

This clonotype was seen a few times. The rearrangement joins TRBV29-1 to TRBJ2-5; 7 nucleotides match TRBD1. TRBJ2-7 matches the DNA end more closely, so the J call is doubtful. Germline V gene data show CDR1 as SQVTM and CDR2 as ANQGSEA. The CDR3 contains 14 residues. The CDR3 here is CSVVGQATAYEQYF. Written as DNA, the CDR3 is TGCAGCGTTGTCGGACAGGCCACTGCCTACGAGCAGTACTTC.

Only a few counts were recorded for this clonotype. This chain joins TRBV6-6 and TRBJ2-5, with D possibly matching TRBD1 (5 bases). The germline gives CDR1 MNHNY, CDR2 SVGAGI (reference sequence). Trimming left V 5 bases short and J 2 bases short, with 15 bases between. This CDR3 is 15 amino acids long. The CDR3 reads CASSRYRNPQETQYF. In DNA form, the CDR3 reads TGTGCCAGCAGTCGATACAGGAATCCTCAAGAGACCCAGTACTTC.

V is TRBV6-6 and J is TRBJ2-3, with 10 nucleotides matching TRBD2. CDR1 MNHNY and CDR2 SVGAGI come from the germline V gene (reference sequence). CDR3 length equals 15 residues. V was clipped by 6 bases and J by 3 bases; unmatched bases: 6. The CDR3 here is CASRIAGGGTDTQYF. In nucleotides, the CDR3 is TGTGCCAGCAGAATAGCGGGAGGTGGAACAGATACGCAGTATTTT.

This clonotype was counted many times. This sequence joins TRBV5-1 and TRBJ2-1; the D is unclear. Germline values: CDR1 SGHRS, CDR2 YFSETQ. This CDR3 contains 15 residues. Deletions cut 0 bases from V and 8 bases from J, with 15 bases between. The CDR3 reads CASSLGSALWDEQFF. The CDR3 coding sequence is TGCGCCAGCAGCTTGGGCAGTGCCCTATGGGATGAGCAGTTCTTC.

This clonotype was observed a handful of times. The rearrangement uses TRBV12-5 and TRBJ2-5, with 10 bases fitting TRBD2. The germline V gene encodes CDR1 LGHNT and CDR2 FRNRAP. The CDR3 loop spans 18 amino acids. The trim removed 2 bases at V and 5 bases at J, leaving 14 bases unmatched. The CDR3 reads CASGLPLRLAGVGETQYF. The CDR3 DNA reads as TGTGCTAGTGGTTTGCCACTCCGGCTAGCGGGAGTAGGGGAGACCCAGTACTTC.

The V call is TRBV6-1, the J call TRBJ1-5, with D perhaps matching TRBD1 (6 bases). Germline loops: CDR1 MNHNS, CDR2 SASEGT. Trimming pared 7 bases from V and 4 bases from J, leaving 29 bases between. CDR3 length: 19 amino acids. CDR3 in DNA: TGTGCCAGCACGCTTGGTTCTTACCCACAGGGATCCACAAATCAGCCCCAGCATTTT. The encoded protein is CASTLGSYPQGSTNQPQHF.

This clonotype was seen more than once but under ten times. This chain connects TRBV7-8 to TRBJ1-6, with D possibly TRBD1 on 6 matching bases. The CDR3 runs to 17 residues. Trimming stripped 1 base from V and 11 bases from J, with 21 bases between. Germline lookup yields CDR1 SGHVS and CDR2 FQNEAQ. This CDR3 reads CASSLGARGGGKTPLHF. DNA for the CDR3: TGTGCCAGCAGCTTAGGGGCCCGAGGGGGGGGAAAAACACCCCTCCACTTT.

This clonotype occurred a few times. V gene TRBV29-1 combines with J gene TRBJ1-2, with D unresolved. Trimming pared 7 bases from V and 5 bases from J, leaving 17 bases between. Germline V gene data show CDR1 as SQVTM and CDR2 as ANQGSEA. This CDR3 region has 13 residues. Written as DNA, the CDR3 is TGCAGCGCCGCCCGGACGACGAATTATGGCTACACCTTC. Protein sequence: CSAARTTNYGYTF.

This rearrangement joins TRBV3-1 to TRBJ1-5; D might be TRBD1 (5 bases). The CDR3 spans 15 residues. V was pared by 0 bases and J by 6 bases, with 12 bases between. Per germline, CDR1 LGHDT and CDR2 YNNKEL (reference sequence). CDR3 nucleotides: TGTGCCAGCAGCCAAGATTCGGGGGGAAGTCAGCCCCAGCATTTT. This codes for CASSQDSGGSQPQHF. The whole variable domain, remainder taken from reference TRBV3-1 and TRBJ1-5, is DTAVSQTPKYLVTQMGNDKSIKCEQNLGHDTMYWYKQDSKKFLKIMFSYNNKELIINETVPNRFSPKSPDKAHLNLHINSLELGDSAVYFCASSQDSGGSQPQHFGDGTRLSIL.

V usage is TRBV11-2 and J usage is TRBJ1-2; no clear D. The V gene lost 1 base and the J gene lost 3 bases, with 9 bases spanning the gap. Germline lookup yields CDR1 SGHAT and CDR2 FQNNGV. This CDR3 region has 14 residues. In DNA form, the CDR3 reads TGTGCCAGCAGCTTAGTGGGGAATTACTATGGCTACACCTTC. This sequence encodes CASSLVGNYYGYTF.

This clonotype was counted only a few times. The V gene is TRBV4-3, the J gene TRBJ2-1; 10 positions match TRBD1. Germline V gene sequence: CDR1 LGHNA, CDR2 YSLEER. V shed 4 bases and J 1 base; nucleotides not matched to a gene: 4. The CDR3 has 16 amino acids. The CDR3 DNA follows: TGCGCCAGCAGCCTTGACAGGGGGCTGTCCTACAATGAGCAGTTCTTC. Translation gives CASSLDRGLSYNEQFF.

The chain uses TRBV28 and TRBJ2-7; D unresolved. V gave up 9 bases and J gave up 5 bases, with 14 bases separating them. The germline CDR1 and CDR2 sequences are MDHEN and SYDVKM. This CDR3 has 12 residues. The CDR3 here is CASSDEKNEQYF. The CDR3 nucleotides are TGTGCCAGTAGTGATGAGAAGAACGAGCAGTACTTC. The full variable domain, its missing parts supplied by reference TRBV28 and TRBJ2-7, is DVKVTQSSRYLVKRTGEKVFLECVQDMDHENMFWYRQDPGLGLRLIYFSYDVKMKEKGDIPEGYSVSREKKERFSLILESASTNQTSMYLCASSDEKNEQYFGPGTRLTVT.

The chain uses TRBV11-3 and TRBJ1-4; D is perhaps TRBD1 (5 bases). The CDR3 consists of 14 residues. Germline loops: CDR1 SGHNT, CDR2 YENEEA. With 4 bases removed from V and 6 bases from J, the gap between germline ends came to 12 bases. This CDR3 is CASSSRGGDEKLFF. The CDR3 coding sequence is TGTGCCAGCAGCTCCCGGGGAGGGGATGAAAAACTGTTTTTT. Looking up the rest from reference TRBV11-3 and TRBJ1-4 gives the full variable domain: EAGVVQSPRYKIIEKKQPVAFWCNPISGHNTLYWYLQNLGQGPELLIRYENEEAVDDSQLPKDRFSAERLKGVDSTLKIQPAELGDSAVYLCASSSRGGDEKLFFGSGTQLSVL.

This clonotype was found a few times. V is TRBV7-3 and J is TRBJ2-3; no clear D gene. CDR1 is SGHTA, CDR2 FQGTGA, per germline. The CDR3 sequence is 13 residues long. With 4 bases removed from V and 1 base from J, the gap between germline ends came to 6 bases. CDR3 loop: CASSSFRTDTQYF. CDR3 DNA: TGTGCCAGCAGCTCTTTCCGCACAGATACGCAGTATTTT.